Listed here is a single T cell receptor (beta chain). Assay: immunoSEQ multiplex PCR; the TCRdb copy retains only in-frame clones and omits some. The sample has 55,000 to 75,000 clones, about nine tenths seen once. This sample stems from a study of OX40 agonist ivuxolimab in advanced cancers. Germline CDR1 and CDR2: MDHEN and SYDVKM. The V end lost 3 bases, the J end lost 2 bases, and 17 bases lay between the germline ends. This CDR3 contains 17 residues. The TCR was taken from an adult with an advanced solid tumor such as melanoma, head and neck, liver or kidney cancer. V and J are TRBV28 and TRBJ2-4; D gene unclear. Source: CD4+ or CD8+ T cells sorted from blood, taken in a trial of the OX40 agonist ivuxolimab. CDR3 protein: CASSLSVSLSSKNIQYF. The DNA for the CDR3 is TGTGCCAGCAGTTTGTCGGTCTCGCTATCATCCAAAAACATTCAGTACTTC.